Described below is a single T cell receptor beta chain sequence and its context. The antigen remains undetermined. The CDR3 has 14 amino acids. V dropped 3 bases and J dropped 6 bases, with 16 bases sitting between them. Germline V gene sequence: CDR1 SGHDT, CDR2 YYEEEE. Ahead of thyroid surgery, no patient had received treatment of any kind. The sample is drawn from a study of metastatic and nonmetastatic thyroid tumors. Study-wide results and caveats: According to reports, the diversity of TCR beta was significantly higher in malignant thyroid tumors than in benign nodules, and this held in both blood and tumor samples.

Authors' methods: The study built a papillary thyroid cancer distant-metastasis classifier from CDR3 differences across clinicopathological groups. MiXCR reprocessed the PCR reads for TCRdb. These V and J calls originate from TCRdb's pipeline instead of the authors' own analysis. The data contain over 15,000 clones, under 30% of them seen just once; the ten biggest clones take up 20% to 25%. The sequenced sample was tumor tissue. The origin of this receptor is a female donor with papillary thyroid cancer or a benign thyroid nodule (not recorded which). Some clones in this sample may be carry-over from other donors' samples. The V and J genes are TRBV5-6 and TRBJ2-7; either TRBD1 or TRBD2 may fit D (6 bases each). The CDR3, as DNA: TGTGCCAGCAGCTGGTGGGGGGCGCCCCTCGAGCAGTACTTC. Encoded protein: CASSWWGAPLEQYF.